A selection of T cell receptor beta chains follows, all from one sample in a study of blood T cell repertoires in COVID-19. Profiling relied on immunoSEQ multiplex PCR, and the TCRdb table lists in-frame clones only, not all of them. Of 450,000 to 500,000 clones listed, 87% were seen once; the top ten hold 0.65% to 0.9%. The sequenced material came from PBMCs or T cells enriched from blood (not recorded which). The receptors come from a woman younger than 35 who had recovered from COVID-19. The CDR3 runs from the conserved cysteine through the conserved F or W. Each record gives: CDR3 length, V gene, J gene, CDR3 protein.

13	TRBV28	TRBJ1-4	CASSPPVLEKLFF
12	TRBV5-1	TRBJ2-7	CASSLAQNEQYF
14	TRBV5-1	TRBJ2-2	CASSPLVNTGELFF
15	TRBV6-1	TRBJ1-5	CASSEGGSFNQPQHF
17	TRBV27	TRBJ1-1	CASSLDRDSALLTEAFF
17	TRBV6-6	TRBJ1-1	CASSPSPDRKPNTEAFF
16	TRBV5-6	TRBJ1-5	CASSLRTGANNQPQHF
19	TRBV5-1	TRBJ1-4	CASSLALMGQNMVNEKLFF
19	TRBV4-1	TRBJ2-2	CASSQTPLAGGPSTGELFF
13	TRBV29-1	TRBJ1-1	CSVVGQYSTEAFF
14	TRBV15	TRBJ2-1	CATSRDRGYNEQFF
18	TRBV4-1	TRBJ2-6	CASSQEMGQFSGANVLTF
15	TRBV7-2	TRBJ2-5	CASSPQAGIQETQYF
16	TRBV28	TRBJ2-3	CASSLRQGAGEDTQYF
15	TRBV11-1	TRBJ2-3	CASSLGQTDTDTQYF
14	TRBV28	TRBJ2-3	CASRTGTSTDTQYF
18	TRBV5-6	TRBJ1-2	CASRCDRQGRFENYGYTF
20	TRBV30	TRBJ2-1	CAWSVIAPPLGTLRFNEQFF
15	TRBV19	TRBJ1-1	CAITLGTASNTEAFF
16	TRBV6-1	TRBJ2-1	CASSESRASRINEQFF
13	TRBV3-1/TRBV3-2	TRBJ2-3	CASSHQTSPMQYF
11	TRBV28	TRBJ2-1	CASSGRNEQFF
14	TRBV5-1	TRBJ1-3	CASSLDRGQDTIYF
13	TRBV2	TRBJ1-1	CASTRDSNTEAFF
13	TRBV23-1	TRBJ2-7	CASSQSVGYEQYF
15	TRBV5-8	TRBJ2-2	CASSSQGTGSGELFF
15	TRBV18	TRBJ2-5	CASSPAGTGGETQYF
14	TRBV2	TRBJ1-1	CASKAQGAVTEAFF
13	TRBV11-2	TRBJ2-7	CASSRGVSYEQYF
15	TRBV28	TRBJ1-3	CASSTRTGPRNTIYF
12	TRBV28	TRBJ2-3	CASGQSTDTQYF
15	TRBV27	TRBJ2-3	CASSGTSGSTDTQYF
15	TRBV25-1	TRBJ1-6	CASSESGQGWSPLHF
15	TRBV6-5	TRBJ1-5	CASSSRGNSNQPQHF
11	TRBV19	TRBJ2-5	CASWHGGAQYF
16	TRBV28	TRBJ1-2	CASSLGGQGFLYGYTF
18	TRBV2	TRBJ2-1	CASQPGLAGGPSYNEQFF
13	TRBV30	TRBJ1-2	CAWSATGTNGYTF
11	TRBV2	TRBJ1-2	CASSPRRGYTF
13	TRBV29-1	TRBJ1-2	CSVDRSSYYGYTF